Below, 13 T cell receptor beta chains from the same sample are listed, as sequenced in a study of T cell responses to AZD1222 COVID-19 vaccine. TCRdb's copy holds only in-frame clones and misses some; the assay was immunoSEQ multiplex PCR. The data contain approximately 100,000 clones, about 83% of them singletons. Here the sequenced sample was peripheral blood, taken on day 0 of AZD1222 vaccination. The receptors here all came from an adult in good health.

This clone was seen a few times. The rearrangement uses TRBV7-9 and TRBJ1-4; TRBD1 aligns across 8 bases. After removal of 3 bases from V and 5 bases from J, the junction contained 2 bases not matched to a gene. The germline V gene encodes CDR1 SEHNR and CDR2 FQNEAQ (reference sequence). There are 14 residues in the CDR3. DNA for the CDR3: TGTGCCAGCAGCTTTCAGGGGGCGAATGAAAAACTGTTTTTT. This encodes CASSFQGANEKLFF.

This chain uses TRBV6-2 or TRBV6-3 with TRBJ2-1; 10 bases map to TRBD2. The V segment lost 2 bases and the J segment 8 bases; nucleotides outside the gene matches: 9. Germline loops: CDR1 MNHEY, CDR2 SVGEGT. There are 16 residues in the CDR3. The CDR3 DNA reads TGTGCCAGCAGTTACGTCAGCGGGAGGGTCGGCGATGAGCAGTTCTTC. Its translation: CASSYVSGRVGDEQFF.

The chain carries TRBV6-5 and TRBJ2-7; the match to TRBD1 covers 7 bases. Unmatched junction bases numbered 6, after V lost 7 bases and J lost 0 bases. This CDR3 contains 14 residues. Germline CDR1 reads MNHEY; CDR2 reads SVGAGI. The CDR3: CASTLTGHSYEQYF. DNA of the CDR3: TGTGCCAGCACTTTGACAGGGCACTCCTACGAGCAGTACTTC.

V gene TRBV5-6 combines with J gene TRBJ2-3; TRBD2 agrees at 11 bases. Germline V CDR1 and CDR2: SGHDT, YYEEEE. With 4 bases clipped from V and 7 bases from J, the junction kept 11 bases outside the gene matches. The CDR3 sequence is 16 residues long. The CDR3, as DNA: TGTGCCAGCAGCCGATTTAGCGGGAGGGCCATTCATACGCAGTATTTT. Its translation is CASSRFSGRAIHTQYF.

The chain couples TRBV6-2 or TRBV6-3 to TRBJ2-1; 14 nucleotides match TRBD2. V lost 0 bases and J lost 6; bases outside the gene matches: 10. The CDR3 totals 19 residues. Germline loops: CDR1 MNHEY, CDR2 SVGEGT. CDR3 protein: CASSYSGTSGSTDRNEQFF. CDR3 nucleotides: TGTGCCAGCAGTTACTCGGGGACTAGCGGGAGTACGGATCGCAATGAGCAGTTCTTC.

This rearrangement joins TRBV12-3 or TRBV12-4 to TRBJ2-5, with D perhaps TRBD1 (6 bases). CDR3 size: 13 residues. The V end was cut by 4 bases, the J end by 7 bases, with 13 bases between. CDR3 bases: TGTGCCAGCAGTTCGGACGGACAGTGGACCCAGTACTTC. It encodes CASSSDGQWTQYF.

This chain uses TRBV9 with TRBJ2-2; D is unclear. The CDR3 is 16 residues long. CDR1 and CDR2 from the germline V gene are SGDLS and YYNGEE. V was pared by 3 bases and J by 1 base, with 13 bases between. Written as DNA, the CDR3 is TGTGCCAGCAGCGATTCCGCACCGGGGAACACCGGGGAGCTGTTTTTT. It codes for CASSDSAPGNTGELFF.

The V gene is TRBV5-1, the J gene TRBJ2-7; 8 bases fit TRBD2. CDR1 and CDR2 from the germline V gene are SGHRS and YFSETQ. V lost 2 bases to trimming and J lost 6 bases; unmatched junction nucleotides: 4. The CDR3 length is 13 residues. CDR3 amino acids: CASSLAGAFEQYF. CDR3 in DNA: TGCGCCAGCAGCTTAGCGGGAGCGTTCGAGCAGTACTTC.

CDR3 in DNA: TGTGCCAGCAGCCAGGGGATTAGCACAGATACGCAGTATTTT. This translates into CASSQGISTDTQYF. The rearrangement links TRBV14 to TRBJ2-3; D remains unclear. The CDR3 covers 14 residues. V dropped 3 bases and J dropped 0 bases, with 7 bases sitting between them. Germline CDR1 SGHDN, CDR2 FVKESK.

The rearrangement links TRBV29-1 to TRBJ1-1, with 7 bases lining up with TRBD1. The CDR3 is made up of 13 amino acids. The trim removed 5 bases at V and 6 bases at J, leaving 9 bases unmatched. The V gene's germline CDR1 is SQVTM and CDR2 ANQGSEA. The CDR3 loop is CSVSTRGGAEAFF. CDR3 bases: TGCAGCGTTTCCACCAGGGGGGGGGCTGAAGCTTTCTTT.

The chain has TRBV28 and TRBJ1-5, with D perhaps TRBD1 (6 bases). The CDR3 loop spans 16 amino acids. Trimming left V 5 bases short and J 11 bases short, with 25 bases between. From germline, CDR1 is MDHEN and CDR2 SYDVKM. The CDR3 DNA follows: TGTGCCAGCAGTCCCTCTTGGGGGGGGCCGGCTCTGGCCCAGCATTTT. It codes for CASSPSWGGPALAQHF.

The chain links TRBV5-4 to TRBJ2-1; D remains unclear. This CDR3 is 14 amino acids long. Germline V gene lookup returns CDR1 SGHNT and CDR2 YYREEE (reference sequence). V was trimmed by 1 base and J by 8 bases, leaving 13 bases between them. The DNA of the CDR3 is TGTGCCAGCAGCTTGCCTCAGGTAAAAGATGAGCAGTTCTTC. Its translation is CASSLPQVKDEQFF.

This chain joins TRBV5-6 and TRBJ2-3; 10 bases fit TRBD1. Trimming removed 4 bases from V and 7 bases from J; junction bases left unmatched: 9. The CDR3 covers 15 residues. Germline V gene data show CDR1 as SGHDT and CDR2 as YYEEEE. CDR3 protein: CASSQADRGLNTQYF. CDR3 bases: TGTGCCAGCAGCCAAGCAGACAGGGGGCTAAATACGCAGTATTTT.